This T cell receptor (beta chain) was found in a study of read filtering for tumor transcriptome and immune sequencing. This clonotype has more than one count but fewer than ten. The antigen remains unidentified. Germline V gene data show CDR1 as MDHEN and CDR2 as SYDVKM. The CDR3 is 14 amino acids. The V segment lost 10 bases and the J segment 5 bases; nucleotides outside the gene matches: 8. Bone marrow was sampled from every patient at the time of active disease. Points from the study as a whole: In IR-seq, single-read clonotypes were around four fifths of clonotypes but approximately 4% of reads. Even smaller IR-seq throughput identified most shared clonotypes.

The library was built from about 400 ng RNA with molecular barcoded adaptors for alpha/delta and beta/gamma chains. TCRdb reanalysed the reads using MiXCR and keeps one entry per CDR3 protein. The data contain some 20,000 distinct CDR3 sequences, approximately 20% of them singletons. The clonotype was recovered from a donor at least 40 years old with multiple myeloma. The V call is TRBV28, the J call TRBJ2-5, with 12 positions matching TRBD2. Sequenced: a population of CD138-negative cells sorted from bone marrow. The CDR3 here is CATQTSGSSETQYF. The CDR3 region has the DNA TGTGCCACCCAGACTAGCGGGAGTTCTGAGACCCAGTACTTC.